These T cell receptor beta chains were read from a single sample in a study of blood T cell repertoires in COVID-19. The protocol was immunoSEQ multiplex PCR, while the TCRdb copy is restricted to in-frame clones and leaves out a portion. The data show about 140,000 clones, roughly four fifths seen once. Source material: peripheral blood. These receptors were taken from a man at least 80 years old with acute or convalescent COVID-19. Both conserved end residues are part of each CDR3. D genes are given only for firm matches. Clone size is shown for a subset of rows, as once, few, many or a class of expanded clone.

clone size: few
CDR3 length: 15
V gene: TRBV6-1
J gene: TRBJ1-5
D gene: NA
CDR3 protein: CASSESGWGLQPQHF
CDR3 DNA: TGTGCCAGCAGTGAGTCAGGATGGGGCCTTCAGCCCCAGCATTTT

clone size: NA
CDR3 length: 16
V gene: TRBV7-9
J gene: TRBJ2-7
D gene: NA
CDR3 protein: CASSPSSGSHSYEQYF
CDR3 DNA: TGTGCCAGCAGCCCGTCCTCAGGGTCTCATTCCTACGAGCAGTACTTC

clone size: NA
CDR3 length: 14
V gene: TRBV15
J gene: TRBJ2-5
D gene: NA
CDR3 protein: CATSRDRGGETQYF
CDR3 DNA: TGTGCCACCAGCAGAGATAGGGGTGGAGAGACCCAGTACTTC

clone size: NA
CDR3 length: 13
V gene: TRBV7-2
J gene: TRBJ1-5
D gene: NA
CDR3 protein: CASSLRAGELQHF
CDR3 DNA: TGTGCCAGCAGCCTCCGGGCGGGAGAACTCCAGCATTTT

clone size: few
CDR3 length: 16
V gene: TRBV19
J gene: TRBJ1-3
D gene: NA
CDR3 protein: CASSSRTVGSGNTIYF
CDR3 DNA: TGTGCCAGTAGTTCTAGGACAGTCGGATCCGGAAACACCATATATTTT

clone size: NA
CDR3 length: 15
V gene: TRBV6-6
J gene: TRBJ1-5
D gene: TRBD1
CDR3 protein: CASSDRGRGNQPQHF
CDR3 DNA: TGTGCCAGCAGCGACAGGGGGCGAGGAAATCAGCCCCAGCATTTT

clone size: NA
CDR3 length: 13
V gene: TRBV7-8
J gene: TRBJ1-1
D gene: TRBD1
CDR3 protein: CASSLADRGEAFF
CDR3 DNA: TGTGCCAGCAGCTTAGCAGACAGGGGCGAAGCTTTCTTT

clone size: NA
CDR3 length: 14
V gene: TRBV30
J gene: TRBJ2-5
D gene: NA
CDR3 protein: CAWSLGARTETQYF
CDR3 DNA: TGTGCCTGGAGTCTAGGGGCCCGCACGGAGACCCAGTACTTC

clone size: few
CDR3 length: 14
V gene: TRBV27
J gene: TRBJ1-3
D gene: TRBD1
CDR3 protein: CASRTGPSGNTIYF
CDR3 DNA: TGTGCCAGCAGGACAGGGCCCTCTGGAAACACCATATATTTT

clone size: NA
CDR3 length: 16
V gene: TRBV6-5
J gene: TRBJ2-2
D gene: NA
CDR3 protein: CASSYSTTRSYAPVFF
CDR3 DNA: TGTGCCAGCAGTTACTCGACAACGCGCTCGTATGCTCCAGTGTTTTTT

clone size: NA
CDR3 length: 15
V gene: TRBV5-8
J gene: TRBJ1-2
D gene: NA
CDR3 protein: CASSQPGQLIYGYTF
CDR3 DNA: TGTGCCAGCAGCCAACCAGGACAGCTAATCTATGGCTACACCTTC

clone size: NA
CDR3 length: 16
V gene: TRBV13
J gene: TRBJ2-6
D gene: TRBD2
CDR3 protein: CASSLVERDGANVLTF
CDR3 DNA: TGTGCCAGCAGCTTAGTTGAGCGGGACGGGGCCAACGTCCTGACTTTC

clone size: NA
CDR3 length: 15
V gene: TRBV27
J gene: TRBJ2-2
D gene: TRBD2
CDR3 protein: CASSLTTAGGGELFF
CDR3 DNA: TGTGCCAGCAGTTTAACGACAGCGGGGGGCGGGGAGCTGTTTTTT

clone size: NA
CDR3 length: 14
V gene: TRBV15
J gene: TRBJ1-6
D gene: NA
CDR3 protein: CATSARDTNSPLHF
CDR3 DNA: TGTGCCACCAGCGCCCGGGACACAAATTCACCCCTCCACTTT

clone size: few
CDR3 length: 13
V gene: TRBV9
J gene: TRBJ2-5
D gene: NA
CDR3 protein: CASSFRQLETQYF
CDR3 DNA: TGTGCCAGCAGCTTCAGACAGCTGGAGACCCAGTACTTC

clone size: once
CDR3 length: 12
V gene: TRBV19
J gene: TRBJ1-1
D gene: NA
CDR3 protein: CASSIDREEAFF
CDR3 DNA: TGTGCCAGTAGTATAGATCGGGAGGAAGCTTTCTTT

clone size: NA
CDR3 length: 14
V gene: TRBV7-3
J gene: TRBJ2-7
D gene: TRBD1
CDR3 protein: CASSSGTGENEQYF
CDR3 DNA: TGTGCCAGCAGCTCCGGGACAGGGGAGAACGAGCAGTACTTC

clone size: NA
CDR3 length: 13
V gene: TRBV28
J gene: TRBJ1-5
D gene: TRBD1
CDR3 protein: CASGQGAAQPQHF
CDR3 DNA: TGTGCCAGCGGACAGGGGGCAGCTCAGCCCCAGCATTTT

clone size: NA
CDR3 length: 15
V gene: TRBV10-3
J gene: TRBJ1-3
D gene: NA
CDR3 protein: CAISEAGSSGNTIYF
CDR3 DNA: TGTGCCATCAGTGAAGCGGGGAGCTCTGGAAACACCATATATTTT

clone size: few
CDR3 length: 16
V gene: TRBV19
J gene: TRBJ2-3
D gene: NA
CDR3 protein: CASSQWAGASTDTQYF
CDR3 DNA: TGTGCCAGTAGTCAATGGGCGGGGGCCAGCACAGATACGCAGTATTTT

clone size: NA
CDR3 length: 12
V gene: TRBV20-1
J gene: TRBJ2-5
D gene: NA
CDR3 protein: CSASGARETQYF
CDR3 DNA: TGCAGTGCTAGTGGGGCAAGAGAGACCCAGTACTTC

clone size: NA
CDR3 length: 12
V gene: TRBV2
J gene: TRBJ2-7
D gene: TRBD1
CDR3 protein: CASRGQADEQYF
CDR3 DNA: TGTGCCAGCAGAGGACAGGCCGACGAGCAGTACTTC

clone size: NA
CDR3 length: 18
V gene: TRBV28
J gene: TRBJ2-6
D gene: NA
CDR3 protein: CASTKTTQSGVGANVLTF
CDR3 DNA: TGTGCCAGCACCAAGACTACCCAGAGTGGGGTTGGGGCCAACGTCCTGACTTTC

clone size: NA
CDR3 length: 12
V gene: TRBV29-1
J gene: TRBJ2-7
D gene: NA
CDR3 protein: CSVDTGSYEQYF
CDR3 DNA: TGCAGCGTTGATACAGGCTCCTACGAGCAGTACTTC

clone size: NA
CDR3 length: 16
V gene: TRBV19
J gene: TRBJ2-2
D gene: TRBD2
CDR3 protein: CASSRTSSPEAGELFF
CDR3 DNA: TGTGCCAGTAGTCGGACTAGTAGTCCTGAGGCCGGGGAGCTGTTTTTT

clone size: NA
CDR3 length: 14
V gene: TRBV14
J gene: TRBJ1-6
D gene: NA
CDR3 protein: CASSQDQGNSPLHF
CDR3 DNA: TGTGCCAGCAGCCAAGATCAGGGTAATTCACCCCTCCACTTT

clone size: NA
CDR3 length: 14
V gene: TRBV14
J gene: TRBJ2-5
D gene: TRBD2
CDR3 protein: CASSPGLAGARWYF
CDR3 DNA: TGTGCCAGCAGCCCGGGACTAGCGGGGGCCCGCTGGTACTTC

clone size: once
CDR3 length: 14
V gene: TRBV29-1
J gene: TRBJ2-1
D gene: NA
CDR3 protein: CSVVGQSSYNEQFF
CDR3 DNA: TGCAGCGTTGTCGGACAGAGCTCCTACAATGAGCAGTTCTTC

clone size: NA
CDR3 length: 16
V gene: TRBV27
J gene: TRBJ1-4
D gene: NA
CDR3 protein: CASSSRRQSANEKLFF
CDR3 DNA: TGTGCCAGCAGTTCCCGACGACAGTCGGCTAATGAAAAACTGTTTTTT

clone size: NA
CDR3 length: 16
V gene: TRBV7-3
J gene: TRBJ2-2
D gene: NA
CDR3 protein: CASSYQETGVTGELFF
CDR3 DNA: TGTGCCAGCAGCTACCAAGAGACTGGTGTGACCGGGGAGCTGTTTTTT

clone size: NA
CDR3 length: 15
V gene: TRBV2
J gene: TRBJ1-6
D gene: NA
CDR3 protein: CASKQAGSYNSPLHF
CDR3 DNA: TGTGCCAGCAAACAGGCTGGGTCCTATAATTCACCCCTCCACTTT

clone size: few
CDR3 length: 17
V gene: TRBV19
J gene: TRBJ1-5
D gene: TRBD1
CDR3 protein: CASSTNRGVGSNQPQHF
CDR3 DNA: TGTGCCAGTAGTACAAACAGGGGGGTCGGTAGCAATCAGCCCCAGCATTTT

clone size: few
CDR3 length: 15
V gene: TRBV27
J gene: TRBJ1-6
D gene: NA
CDR3 protein: CASSLYRSWNSPLHF
CDR3 DNA: TGTGCCAGCAGTTTATACAGATCGTGGAATTCACCCCTCCACTTT

clone size: NA
CDR3 length: 17
V gene: TRBV27
J gene: TRBJ2-5
D gene: NA
CDR3 protein: CASSLSGLRVSQETQYF
CDR3 DNA: TGTGCCAGCAGTTTATCTGGGCTGCGGGTTTCCCAAGAGACCCAGTACTTC

clone size: NA
CDR3 length: 15
V gene: TRBV28
J gene: TRBJ2-4
D gene: NA
CDR3 protein: CASSSTGVAKNIQYF
CDR3 DNA: TGTGCCAGCAGTTCCACAGGTGTAGCCAAAAACATTCAGTACTTC

clone size: NA
CDR3 length: 14
V gene: TRBV7-2
J gene: TRBJ2-7
D gene: NA
CDR3 protein: CASSFRTAGYEQYF
CDR3 DNA: TGTGCCAGCAGCTTTCGGACTGCGGGCTACGAGCAGTACTTC

clone size: NA
CDR3 length: 15
V gene: TRBV2
J gene: TRBJ2-1
D gene: TRBD2
CDR3 protein: CASRELAGVYNEQFF
CDR3 DNA: TGTGCCAGCAGGGAGCTAGCGGGGGTCTACAATGAGCAGTTCTTC

clone size: NA
CDR3 length: 15
V gene: TRBV25-1
J gene: TRBJ2-7
D gene: NA
CDR3 protein: CASSRWETSPHEQYF
CDR3 DNA: TGTGCCAGCTCCCGATGGGAGACTAGTCCCCACGAGCAGTACTTC

clone size: NA
CDR3 length: 15
V gene: TRBV13
J gene: TRBJ1-4
D gene: NA
CDR3 protein: CASSFRGRGNEKLFF
CDR3 DNA: TGTGCCAGCAGCTTCCGGGGGAGGGGTAATGAAAAACTGTTTTTT

clone size: NA
CDR3 length: 13
V gene: TRBV11-2
J gene: TRBJ1-5
D gene: NA
CDR3 protein: CASGTSLNQPQHF
CDR3 DNA: TGTGCCAGCGGGACATCGTTAAATCAGCCCCAGCATTTT

clone size: once
CDR3 length: 16
V gene: TRBV5-4
J gene: TRBJ2-2
D gene: NA
CDR3 protein: CASSLNPEGGTGELFF
CDR3 DNA: TGTGCCAGCAGCTTGAACCCTGAAGGGGGCACCGGGGAGCTGTTTTTT

clone size: few
CDR3 length: 14
V gene: TRBV24-1
J gene: TRBJ2-1
D gene: NA
CDR3 protein: CATSDLASGGEQFF
CDR3 DNA: TGTGCCACCAGTGATTTGGCCAGCGGAGGTGAGCAGTTCTTC

clone size: NA
CDR3 length: 14
V gene: TRBV10-3
J gene: TRBJ1-5
D gene: TRBD1
CDR3 protein: CATQDRVGNQPQHF
CDR3 DNA: TGTGCCACCCAAGACAGGGTAGGTAACCAGCCCCAGCATTTT

clone size: NA
CDR3 length: 16
V gene: TRBV11-2
J gene: TRBJ1-1
D gene: NA
CDR3 protein: CASSRSAGGRSTEAFF
CDR3 DNA: TGTGCCAGCAGCAGGAGCGCGGGAGGAAGGAGTACTGAAGCTTTCTTT

clone size: few
CDR3 length: 15
V gene: TRBV10-3
J gene: TRBJ1-3
D gene: NA
CDR3 protein: CAISPHSISGNTIYF
CDR3 DNA: TGTGCCATCAGTCCCCACAGTATCTCTGGAAACACCATATATTTT

clone size: NA
CDR3 length: 13
V gene: TRBV6-5
J gene: TRBJ1-1
D gene: NA
CDR3 protein: CASKRTMNTEAFF
CDR3 DNA: TGTGCCAGCAAAAGGACAATGAACACTGAAGCTTTCTTT

clone size: many
CDR3 length: 15
V gene: TRBV28
J gene: TRBJ1-6
D gene: TRBD1
CDR3 protein: CASSPYRGRDSPLHF
CDR3 DNA: TGTGCCAGCAGCCCATACAGGGGAAGGGATTCACCCCTCCACTTT

clone size: NA
CDR3 length: 13
V gene: TRBV29-1
J gene: TRBJ1-1
D gene: TRBD1
CDR3 protein: CSVGDRANTEAFF
CDR3 DNA: TGCAGCGTTGGGGACAGGGCGAACACTGAAGCTTTCTTT

clone size: once
CDR3 length: 13
V gene: TRBV12-3/TRBV12-4
J gene: TRBJ2-5
D gene: NA
CDR3 protein: CASSFNREETQYF
CDR3 DNA: TGTGCCAGCAGTTTCAACAGGGAAGAGACCCAGTACTTC

clone size: NA
CDR3 length: 15
V gene: TRBV14
J gene: TRBJ2-7
D gene: NA
CDR3 protein: CASSQSSRVSYEQYF
CDR3 DNA: TGTGCCAGCAGCCAGAGTTCCAGGGTGTCCTACGAGCAGTACTTC

clone size: NA
CDR3 length: 15
V gene: TRBV5-4
J gene: TRBJ1-4
D gene: NA
CDR3 protein: CASSLSGGRNEKLFF
CDR3 DNA: TGTGCCAGCAGCTTGTCTGGAGGGCGTAATGAAAAACTGTTTTTT

clone size: NA
CDR3 length: 14
V gene: TRBV19
J gene: TRBJ1-1
D gene: TRBD1
CDR3 protein: CASSIRTGATEAFF
CDR3 DNA: TGTGCCAGTAGTATTAGGACAGGGGCTACTGAAGCTTTCTTT

clone size: NA
CDR3 length: 16
V gene: TRBV3-1/TRBV3-2
J gene: TRBJ1-5
D gene: NA
CDR3 protein: CASSRPRRANNQPQHF
CDR3 DNA: TGTGCCAGCAGCCGCCCCCGGAGGGCCAACAATCAGCCCCAGCATTTT

clone size: NA
CDR3 length: 15
V gene: TRBV7-9
J gene: TRBJ1-4
D gene: TRBD1
CDR3 protein: CASSPRQGGGEKLFF
CDR3 DNA: TGTGCCAGCAGCCCGCGACAGGGCGGTGGGGAAAAACTGTTTTTT